This T cell receptor (beta chain) stems from a study of T cell responses to AZD1222 COVID-19 vaccine. This clone was seen once. One end of the junction does not line up with germline, which may come from a read error. Libraries were prepared by immunoSEQ multiplex PCR; TCRdb keeps only in-frame clonotypes and omits some of them. Among about 160,000 clones listed, 70% to 90% were seen once. This TCR was sampled from an adult who received the AZD1222 COVID-19 vaccine. Sequences were derived from peripheral blood, sampled 28 days after the second AZD1222 dose.

The chain's CDR3 is CASSLLAASHEQYF. The CDR3 region has the DNA TGTGCCAGCAGTTTATTGGCTGCCTCCCACGAGCAGTACTTC. The chain couples TRBV27 to TRBJ2-7, with no clear D. Germline V gene lookup returns CDR1 MNHEY and CDR2 SMNVEV (reference sequence). This CDR3 region has 14 residues.